This record looks at one T cell receptor (beta chain) sequence and its context. Its antigen remains unidentified. This record comes from a study of CXCR3-negative and CXCR3-positive naive CD8 T cells. 5' RACE that incorporated UMI labels was used to prepare the TRB cDNA libraries. TCRdb re-called the 5' RACE reads and gives one entry per CDR3 protein, without DNA. This sample contains roughly 48,000 distinct CDR3 sequences. Findings and caveats of the study: The majority of assays used fresh PBMCs, and CXCR3 expression partially decreased after cryopreservation.

The TCR originated in a human donor in good health. Some clones in this sample may be carry-over from other donors' samples. The sequencing input was memory CD8+ T cells from blood.

This CDR3 reads CASRLRGTNEQFF. This sequence joins TRBV28 and TRBJ2-1; TCRdb proposes TRBD1, but this gene call is untestable without DNA. Germline CDR1 is MDHEN and CDR2 is SYDVKM. CDR3 length: 13 amino acids.